This TCR beta chain was sequenced in a study of blood T cells in healthy people across ages. V lost 4 bases, J lost 1 base, and 7 bases stayed unmatched. This CDR3 has 15 amino acids. Germline CDR1 is SQVTM and CDR2 is ANQGSEA. With a J-beta primer mix and a sample-barcoded 5' primer, a second PCR ran roughly 6 to 11 cycles. One entry per CDR3 protein, called by TCRdb with MiXCR from the 5' RACE reads. The repertoire holds around 990,000 distinct CDR3 sequences, with around two fifths as singletons. J is TRBJ2-7 and V is TRBV29-1; 10 positions agree with TRBD2. Sequencing used blood. The clonotype was recovered from a man aged 18-30 years in good health. CDR3 region: CSVAMPSGGSYEQYF. In nucleotides, the CDR3 is TGCAGCGTTGCGATGCCTAGCGGGGGTTCCTACGAGCAGTACTTC.